The 26 T cell receptor beta chains in this list originate from one sample, sequenced in a study of OX40 agonist ivuxolimab in advanced cancers. Sequenced by immunoSEQ multiplex PCR; TCRdb stores in-frame clones only, minus some. This repertoire shows more than 40,000 clones, over 75% found once; its top ten account for 4.9%. Sequencing was performed on CD4+ or CD8+ T cells sorted from blood, taken in a trial of the OX40 agonist ivuxolimab. Receptor source: an adult with an advanced solid tumor such as melanoma, head and neck, liver or kidney cancer.

This sequence joins TRBV27 and TRBJ1-1, with D tentatively TRBD1 (5 bases). CDR1 and CDR2 from the germline V gene are MNHEY and SMNVEV (reference sequence). Trimming pared 6 bases from V and 4 bases from J, leaving 15 bases between. The CDR3 contains 14 residues. CDR3 amino acids: CASSTGGVSTEAFF. The CDR3 DNA is TGTGCCAGCAGCACCGGGGGGGTGAGCACTGAAGCTTTCTTT.

This sequence joins TRBV27 and TRBJ1-2; TRBD1 might be the D (5 bases). The CDR3 runs 13 residues. Trimming cost V 7 bases and J 8 bases, with 17 bases left between them. Per germline, CDR1 MNHEY and CDR2 SMNVEV (reference sequence). CDR3 amino acids: CASTSDGGLGYTF. In DNA form, the CDR3 reads TGTGCCAGCACTTCGGACGGGGGTTTGGGCTACACCTTC.

The chain links TRBV19 to TRBJ2-1, with 10 bases matching TRBD2. This CDR3 is 16 amino acids long. From germline, CDR1 is LNHDA and CDR2 SQIVND (reference sequence). Germline trimming cut 1 base from V and 7 bases from J; bases unmatched to any gene: 7. CDR3 region: CASSIVAGLAENEQFF. The CDR3 DNA is TGTGCCAGTAGTATAGTCGCTGGACTAGCGGAAAATGAGCAGTTCTTC.

The DNA for the CDR3 is TGTGCCAGCAGCGTAGGAGCGGCAGATACGCAGTATTTT. Translation: CASSVGAADTQYF. The chain uses TRBV9 and TRBJ2-3; D perhaps matches TRBD2 (5 bases). The CDR3 is 13 amino acids. Deletions cut 0 bases from V and 4 bases from J, with 6 bases between. Germline CDR1 reads SGDLS; CDR2 reads YYNGEE.

The CDR3 region has the DNA TGCGCCAGCAGCCACGCAACAGGGACGCTCTACGAGCAGTACTTC. This gives the protein CASSHATGTLYEQYF. The gene calls are TRBV4-3 and TRBJ2-7, with a possible D match to TRBD1 (6 bases). CDR1 is LGHNA, CDR2 YSLEER, per germline. Trimming took 3 bases from V and 3 from J, leaving 15 bases between them. CDR3 length equals 15 residues.

The V and J genes are TRBV6-6 and TRBJ1-5; D might be TRBD1 (6 bases). V lost 6 bases, J lost 5 bases, and 20 bases lay in between. This CDR3 has 16 residues. Germline CDR1 reads MNHNY; CDR2 reads SVGAGI (reference sequence). Written as DNA, the CDR3 is TGTGCCAGCAGCCACGTACAGGGCCCGTTGTATCAGCCCCAGCATTTT. This gives the protein CASSHVQGPLYQPQHF.

The genes are TRBV7-9 and TRBJ2-3; D uncertain. Trimming removed 4 bases from V and 6 bases from J, with 8 bases in between. Germline values: CDR1 SEHNR, CDR2 FQNEAQ (reference sequence). The CDR3 has 12 amino acids. CDR3 sequence: CASSSPWDTQYF. The CDR3 DNA follows: TGTGCCAGCAGCTCCCCTTGGGATACGCAGTATTTT.

The rearrangement links TRBV10-3 to TRBJ2-1, with D uncertain. The V and J ends lost 6 bases and 7 bases respectively, with 10 bases between them. The germline V gene encodes CDR1 ENHRY and CDR2 SYGVKD. The CDR3 spans 12 residues. CDR3 region: CAIRSAWNEQFF. The DNA of the CDR3 is TGTGCCATCAGAAGTGCCTGGAATGAGCAGTTCTTC.

This clone is a singleton in its sample. The CDR3 DNA follows: TGTGCCAGCAGCTTAAAAGAAACTAATGAAAAACTGTTTTTT. This gives the protein CASSLKETNEKLFF. V is TRBV11-3 and J is TRBJ1-4, with D unclear. The V end was cut by 2 bases, the J end by 1 base, with 5 bases between. This CDR3 is built from 14 residues. The germline V gene has CDR1 SGHNT and CDR2 YENEEA.

The chain recombines TRBV12-1 with TRBJ2-1. TRBV12-1 is assigned pseudogene status. The CDR3 spans 14 residues. In DNA form, the CDR3 reads TGTGCCAGCAGCTTTGCCGGCTGGTCCTGGGAGCAGTTCTTC. Amino acid sequence: CASSFAGWSWEQFF.

To note about this clone: At one end the junction does not follow the germline gene, possibly because of a read error. The genes are TRBV7-7 and TRBJ2-7, with 10 bases fitting TRBD2. Germline-derived CDR1 and CDR2 are SSHAT and FNYEAQ (reference sequence). The CDR3 runs to 15 residues. The CDR3 coding sequence is TGTGCTAGCAGCTTAGAAGCGGGAGGGTCCTACGAGCAGTACTTC. This translates into CASSLEAGGSYEQYF.

The chain employs TRBV15 and TRBJ2-7, with D tentatively TRBD2 (7 bases). The V gene's germline CDR1 is LNHNV and CDR2 YYDKDF (reference sequence). The CDR3 runs to 13 residues. V was clipped by 5 bases and J by 6 bases, with 14 bases between them. The CDR3 is CATSSRGGSEQYV. In DNA, the CDR3 is TGTGCCACCAGCTCACGCGGGGGCTCCGAGCAGTACGTC.

The chain is built from TRBV4-2 and TRBJ2-7, with a tentative D call TRBD2 (6 bases). Per the germline V gene, CDR1 is LGHNA and CDR2 is YNFKEQ. This CDR3 has 15 amino acids. Trimming removed 0 bases at V and 0 bases at J, with 9 bases between. CDR3 in DNA: TGTGCCAGCAGCCAAGATTCCGGGAGCTCCTACGAGCAGTACTTC. Translated: CASSQDSGSSYEQYF.

The chain uses TRBV4-1 and TRBJ2-7; D not certain. The CDR3 is 12 amino acids. Germline values: CDR1 MGHRA, CDR2 YSYEKL. Trimming pared 4 bases from V and 6 bases from J, leaving 10 bases between. DNA of the CDR3: TGCGCCAGCAGCCCCCGAGGTGGCGAGCAGTACTTC. Its protein product is CASSPRGGEQYF.

This rearrangement joins TRBV27 to TRBJ2-1, with D unresolved. CDR3 length: 14 amino acids. Germline CDR1 and CDR2: MNHEY and SMNVEV (reference sequence). V lost 2 bases, J lost 4 bases, and 9 bases lay in between. DNA of the CDR3: TGTGCCAGCAGTTTACGGGCAGCGTACAATGAGCAGTTCTTC. As protein: CASSLRAAYNEQFF.

The CDR3 sequence: CASSRSSRSGYEQYV. CDR3 sequence (DNA): TGTGCCAGCAGCCGGAGTAGTCGTAGTGGCTACGAGCAGTACGTC. This rearrangement joins TRBV11-2 to TRBJ2-7, with unresolved D. The CDR3 runs to 15 residues. Trimming stripped 5 bases from V and 3 bases from J, with 17 bases between. Germline V gene sequence: CDR1 SGHAT, CDR2 FQNNGV.

The genes are TRBV4-1 and TRBJ1-1; TRBD1 might be the D (5 bases). This CDR3 is built from 12 residues. The V gene's germline CDR1 is MGHRA and CDR2 YSYEKL. The germline V and J ends were trimmed by 3 bases and 5 bases, with 7 bases remaining between them. The CDR3 sequence is CASSHRGTEAFF. DNA for the CDR3: TGCGCCAGCAGCCACCGGGGGACTGAAGCTTTCTTT.

This clone was observed once. The chain uses TRBV4-2 and TRBJ2-3, with D possibly matching TRBD2 (6 bases). CDR1 LGHNA and CDR2 YNFKEQ come from the germline V gene. The CDR3 extends over 19 amino acids. Trimming removed 2 bases at V and 2 bases at J, with 23 bases between. The CDR3 is CASSQSAVRETDFTDTQYF. In nucleotides, the CDR3 is TGTGCCAGCAGCCAAAGCGCAGTACGGGAGACAGATTTCACAGATACGCAGTATTTT.

V gene TRBV4-1 combines with J gene TRBJ1-1, with D unclear. CDR1 and CDR2 (germline): MGHRA, YSYEKL. CDR3 size: 13 residues. V was clipped by 5 bases and J by 1 base, with 8 bases between them. The chain's CDR3 is CASSSGGNTEAFF. The CDR3 nucleotides are TGCGCCAGCAGCTCGGGAGGGAACACTGAAGCTTTCTTT.

This chain connects TRBV30 to TRBJ1-1, with D maybe TRBD1 (6 bases). V was pared by 4 bases and J by 3 bases, with 15 bases between. CDR3 length: 14 residues. Germline V gene lookup returns CDR1 GTSNPN and CDR2 SVGIG (reference sequence). CDR3 loop: CAWTSLGGHTEAFF. DNA of the CDR3: TGTGCCTGGACCAGTTTAGGGGGGCACACTGAAGCTTTCTTT.

This chain links TRBV7-2 with TRBJ1-2; D not resolved. Germline V gives CDR1 SGHTA, CDR2 FQGNSA. The CDR3 sequence is 12 residues long. Trimming took 2 bases from V and 5 from J, leaving 6 bases between them. This chain's CDR3 is CASSLSGYGYTF. The CDR3 DNA follows: TGTGCCAGCAGCTTATCGGGATATGGCTACACCTTC.

V gene TRBV4-1 combines with J gene TRBJ1-5, with D perhaps matching TRBD1 (6 bases). CDR1 is MGHRA and CDR2 is YSYEKL in the germline V gene. The CDR3 is 14 residues long. Trimming took 3 bases from V and 5 from J, leaving 11 bases between them. The CDR3 loop reads CASSQWSGDQPQHF. CDR3 sequence (DNA): TGCGCCAGCAGCCAGTGGTCAGGGGATCAGCCCCAGCATTTT.

The CDR3 region is CASSSIPGPQNTEAFF. DNA for the CDR3: TGTGCCAGCAGCTCAATTCCGGGCCCACAAAACACTGAAGCTTTCTTT. V is TRBV11-3 and J is TRBJ1-1; D is uncertain. Between the trimmed V and J ends, which lost 4 bases and 2 bases, there was a span of 17 bases. The CDR3 runs 16 residues. From germline, CDR1 is SGHNT and CDR2 YENEEA. Looking up the rest from reference TRBV11-3 and TRBJ1-1 gives the full variable domain: EAGVVQSPRYKIIEKKQPVAFWCNPISGHNTLYWYLQNLGQGPELLIRYENEEAVDDSQLPKDRFSAERLKGVDSTLKIQPAELGDSAVYLCASSSIPGPQNTEAFFGQGTRLTVV.

The chain is built from TRBV9 and TRBJ2-1, with 7 bases identical to TRBD2. The CDR3 spans 15 residues. The V and J ends lost 1 base and 7 bases, in that order; junction bases with no gene match: 8. The germline gives CDR1 SGDLS, CDR2 YYNGEE. CDR3 sequence: CASSVLGGSANEQFF. DNA of the CDR3: TGTGCCAGCAGCGTATTGGGCGGGAGCGCGAATGAGCAGTTCTTC.

The gene calls are TRBV5-3 and TRBJ2-7; D is unresolved. TRBV5-3 qualifies as an ORF whose function is uncertain. This CDR3 comprises 14 residues. V lost 2 bases and J 0 bases, leaving 9 bases between the germline ends. The CDR3 sequence is CARSFASDSYEQYF. The DNA for the CDR3 is TGTGCCAGAAGCTTCGCGTCAGACTCCTACGAGCAGTACTTC.

The chain carries TRBV9 and TRBJ2-2, with 7 nucleotides matching TRBD1. The V gene's germline CDR1 is SGDLS and CDR2 YYNGEE. The junction had 4 bases not matched to a gene; V was cut back by 4 bases and J by 4 bases. This CDR3 region has 14 residues. DNA for the CDR3: TGTGCCAGCAGCTCGGGACAGTTCACCGGGGAGCTGTTTTTT. Translated, it gives CASSSGQFTGELFF.